A selection of T cell receptor beta chains follows, all from one sample in a study of T cell repertoires in cytomegalovirus infection. TCRdb independently ran MiXCR on the reads; one entry per CDR3 protein. The sample includes 750,000 to 900,000 distinct CDR3 sequences, 25% to 35% of them seen just once. No antigen is known for these receptors. Sequencing used cultured CD8+ T cells from PBMCs, obtained from culture after CMV antigen stimulation. The receptors derive from a human donor in good health (CMV status not recorded). Some clones in this sample may be carry-over from other donors' samples. CDR3s include the opening cysteine and the closing phenylalanine or tryptophan. Each record gives: clone size, V gene, D gene, J gene, CDR3 DNA, CDR3 protein. The D gene is left open where the match is weak. Size is omitted from some rows. Given values are once, few, many or a class for expanded clones.

clone size: once
V gene: TRBV19
D gene: .
J gene: TRBJ2-1
CDR3 DNA: TGTGCCAGTAGTATACCGGGGGCCCAAAATGAGCAGTTCTTC
CDR3 protein: CASSIPGAQNEQFF

clone size: .
V gene: TRBV11-2
D gene: TRBD2
J gene: TRBJ2-4
CDR3 DNA: TGTGCCAGCAGCTTACTGCGGGGGGCGGCCAAAAACATTCAGTACTTC
CDR3 protein: CASSLLRGAAKNIQYF

clone size: .
V gene: TRBV6-8
D gene: .
J gene: TRBJ1-2
CDR3 DNA: TGTGCCAGCAAGTCGGGACGCACACCCCTTAACTATGGCTACACCTTC
CDR3 protein: CASKSGRTPLNYGYTF

clone size: many
V gene: TRBV7-8
D gene: TRBD2
J gene: TRBJ2-1
CDR3 DNA: TGTGCCAGCAGCGGACTAGCGGGGGGGGATGAGCAGTTCTTC
CDR3 protein: CASSGLAGGDEQFF

clone size: many
V gene: TRBV7-6
D gene: .
J gene: TRBJ2-1
CDR3 DNA: TGTGCCAGCAGCTTAGAACTAAGCTCCTACAATGAGCAGTTCTTC
CDR3 protein: CASSLELSSYNEQFF

clone size: few
V gene: TRBV6-6
D gene: .
J gene: TRBJ1-1
CDR3 DNA: TGTGCCAGCAGACTTGGACAGAACACTGAAGCTTTCTTT
CDR3 protein: CASRLGQNTEAFF

clone size: few
V gene: TRBV4-2
D gene: .
J gene: TRBJ2-7
CDR3 DNA: TGTGCCAGCAGCCAAGATTGGCCCTACGAGCAGTACTTC
CDR3 protein: CASSQDWPYEQYF

clone size: .
V gene: TRBV7-9
D gene: .
J gene: TRBJ2-1
CDR3 DNA: TGTGCCAGCAGCTTAGTTTCCGGTGCTCTGGCAGAGCAGTTCTTC
CDR3 protein: CASSLVSGALAEQFF

clone size: .
V gene: TRBV7-9
D gene: .
J gene: TRBJ2-7
CDR3 DNA: TGTGCCAGCAGCTTAGGAGGGGCCCGCTCGGGCGAGCAGTACTTC
CDR3 protein: CASSLGGARSGEQYF

clone size: .
V gene: TRBV6-1
D gene: .
J gene: TRBJ1-3
CDR3 DNA: TGTGCCACCCTGGGGTGGGCTGCTGGAAACACCATATATTTT
CDR3 protein: CATLGWAAGNTIYF

clone size: few
V gene: TRBV19
D gene: .
J gene: TRBJ2-7
CDR3 DNA: TGTGCCAGTAGTATCAAGTTGGGGGCTAATGAGCAGTACTTC
CDR3 protein: CASSIKLGANEQYF

clone size: .
V gene: TRBV15
D gene: .
J gene: TRBJ1-5
CDR3 DNA: TGTGCCACCAGCAGGGACTGGGGGGGCGATCAGCCCCAGCATTTT
CDR3 protein: CATSRDWGGDQPQHF

clone size: .
V gene: TRBV6-1
D gene: .
J gene: TRBJ1-3
CDR3 DNA: TGTGCCAGCAGTGGCAGGACAGTCTCTGGAAACACCATATATTTT
CDR3 protein: CASSGRTVSGNTIYF

clone size: .
V gene: TRBV10-2
D gene: .
J gene: TRBJ2-7
CDR3 DNA: TGCGCCAGCCGTGGGGCTGTGAGGGACGAGCAGTACTTC
CDR3 protein: CASRGAVRDEQYF

clone size: .
V gene: TRBV7-6
D gene: .
J gene: TRBJ2-5
CDR3 DNA: TGTGCCAGCAGTTCATCCCCCCCGGTAGCGGAGCTCTTC
CDR3 protein: CASSSSPPVAELF

clone size: .
V gene: TRBV6-5
D gene: TRBD1
J gene: TRBJ2-7
CDR3 DNA: TGTGCCAGCAGTTACTCGACAGGGGGGTCCTACGAGCAGTACTTC
CDR3 protein: CASSYSTGGSYEQYF

clone size: .
V gene: TRBV27
D gene: .
J gene: TRBJ2-7
CDR3 DNA: TGTGCCAGCAGTTTACTTAGAGCAGGGAACAACGACGAGCAGTACTTC
CDR3 protein: CASSLLRAGNNDEQYF

clone size: few
V gene: TRBV12-3/TRBV12-4
D gene: TRBD1
J gene: TRBJ1-5
CDR3 DNA: TGTGCCAGCAGTGAGGACAGGGGGGGCAATCAGCCCCAGCATTTT
CDR3 protein: CASSEDRGGNQPQHF

clone size: many
V gene: TRBV7-8
D gene: .
J gene: TRBJ2-5
CDR3 DNA: TGTGCCAGCAGTTCCCCCGGGTTCCAAGAGACCCAGTACTTC
CDR3 protein: CASSSPGFQETQYF

clone size: few
V gene: TRBV27
D gene: TRBD1
J gene: TRBJ1-5
CDR3 DNA: TGTGCCAGCAGTTTATTTTCCCCGACAGGGCCCAATCAGCCCCAGCATTTT
CDR3 protein: CASSLFSPTGPNQPQHF

clone size: .
V gene: TRBV28
D gene: .
J gene: TRBJ2-1
CDR3 DNA: TGTGCCAGCAGTTTGGCCGGTGTAGACGAGCAGTTCTTC
CDR3 protein: CASSLAGVDEQFF

clone size: few
V gene: TRBV12-3/TRBV12-4
D gene: .
J gene: TRBJ2-5
CDR3 DNA: TGTGCCAGCAGTTCGACACAGTTGGGGGAGACCCAGTACTTC
CDR3 protein: CASSSTQLGETQYF

clone size: few
V gene: TRBV7-9
D gene: TRBD2
J gene: TRBJ2-5
CDR3 DNA: TGTGCCAGCAGCCGAGAGCGGGGAACCCAAGAGACCCAGTACTTC
CDR3 protein: CASSRERGTQETQYF

clone size: .
V gene: TRBV6-5
D gene: TRBD1
J gene: TRBJ2-2
CDR3 DNA: TGTGCCAGCAGTCCCCGGACAGGGGTTTCGAACACCGGGGAGCTGTTTTTT
CDR3 protein: CASSPRTGVSNTGELFF

clone size: few
V gene: TRBV7-9
D gene: .
J gene: TRBJ2-3
CDR3 DNA: TGTGCCACCCTAACGGGACCGACCACAGATACGCAGTATTTT
CDR3 protein: CATLTGPTTDTQYF

clone size: many
V gene: TRBV7-8
D gene: TRBD2
J gene: TRBJ2-1
CDR3 DNA: TGTGCCAGCAGCGCGTATAGCGGGGGGAGCTCCTACAATGAGCAGTTCTTC
CDR3 protein: CASSAYSGGSSYNEQFF

clone size: .
V gene: TRBV7-6
D gene: .
J gene: TRBJ1-1
CDR3 DNA: TGTGCCAGCAGCTTAGTGGCACAAATGAACACTGAAGCTTTCTTT
CDR3 protein: CASSLVAQMNTEAFF

clone size: few
V gene: TRBV15
D gene: .
J gene: TRBJ2-3
CDR3 DNA: TGTGCCACCAGCAGAGAGGGGAGTGCAGATACGCAGTATTTT
CDR3 protein: CATSREGSADTQYF

clone size: .
V gene: TRBV6-8
D gene: .
J gene: TRBJ1-2
CDR3 DNA: TGTGCCAGCAGTAGTTTCAGGATGGACTCCGGGTCAGATGGCTACACCTTC
CDR3 protein: CASSSFRMDSGSDGYTF

clone size: few
V gene: TRBV7-9
D gene: TRBD1
J gene: TRBJ1-2
CDR3 DNA: TGTGCCAGCAGCCCAGCACGGACAGGGTTCCGCTGGGGCTACACCTTC
CDR3 protein: CASSPARTGFRWGYTF

clone size: once
V gene: TRBV5-1
D gene: TRBD1
J gene: TRBJ1-1
CDR3 DNA: TGCGCCAGCAGCTCGAAAAGGGACAGTGGTTTGGCTGAAGCTTTCTTT
CDR3 protein: CASSSKRDSGLAEAFF

clone size: once
V gene: TRBV7-9
D gene: .
J gene: TRBJ1-1
CDR3 DNA: TGTGCCAGCAGCTTCCGTCATGAAGCTTTCTTT
CDR3 protein: CASSFRHEAFF

clone size: .
V gene: TRBV29-1
D gene: .
J gene: TRBJ1-5
CDR3 DNA: TGCAGCGTTTCGCTTGGGGAGTTCAATCAGCCCCAGCATTTT
CDR3 protein: CSVSLGEFNQPQHF

clone size: .
V gene: TRBV19
D gene: .
J gene: TRBJ2-2
CDR3 DNA: TGTGCCAGTAGTACCCCAACCGGGGAGCTGTTTTTT
CDR3 protein: CASSTPTGELFF

clone size: .
V gene: TRBV6-5
D gene: .
J gene: TRBJ1-1
CDR3 DNA: TGTGCCAGCAGTTACTCGCCAGGTCACCATACTGAAGCTTTCTTT
CDR3 protein: CASSYSPGHHTEAFF

clone size: few
V gene: TRBV5-1
D gene: .
J gene: TRBJ1-1
CDR3 DNA: TGCGCCAGCAGCTTGGGCAGGGGAGTAAATGAAGCTTTCTTT
CDR3 protein: CASSLGRGVNEAFF

clone size: .
V gene: TRBV6-4
D gene: TRBD1
J gene: TRBJ2-1
CDR3 DNA: TGTGCCAGCAGTGAAGGGGGCTGGGATGAGCAGTTCTTC
CDR3 protein: CASSEGGWDEQFF

clone size: .
V gene: TRBV20-1
D gene: TRBD2
J gene: TRBJ2-5
CDR3 DNA: TGCAGTGCCCACTCATCTGGCGGGGGGCGAGAGACCCAGTACTTC
CDR3 protein: CSAHSSGGGRETQYF

clone size: few
V gene: TRBV27
D gene: .
J gene: TRBJ1-2
CDR3 DNA: TGTGCCAGCAGCTTCCTTGGGGGTTTGGATGGCTACACCTTC
CDR3 protein: CASSFLGGLDGYTF

clone size: .
V gene: TRBV6-6
D gene: TRBD1
J gene: TRBJ1-6
CDR3 DNA: TGTGCCAGCAGTGAGGGACAGATCACCTATAATTCACCCCTCCACTTT
CDR3 protein: CASSEGQITYNSPLHF

clone size: many
V gene: TRBV27
D gene: .
J gene: TRBJ1-1
CDR3 DNA: TGTGCCAGCGGGACGGGAAACACTGAAGCTTTCTTT
CDR3 protein: CASGTGNTEAFF

clone size: .
V gene: TRBV6-8
D gene: .
J gene: TRBJ2-3
CDR3 DNA: TGTGCCAGCAGTTACTCAGCCCTAGGAACAGATACGCAGTATTTT
CDR3 protein: CASSYSALGTDTQYF

clone size: few
V gene: TRBV10-3
D gene: .
J gene: TRBJ1-1
CDR3 DNA: TGTGCCATCAGTGAGGCGAGGCAGACCACTGAAGCTTTCTTT
CDR3 protein: CAISEARQTTEAFF

clone size: .
V gene: TRBV7-4
D gene: .
J gene: TRBJ1-5
CDR3 DNA: TGTGCCAGCAGCGAGAACGGGGGGCTCGGACAGCCCCAGCATTTT
CDR3 protein: CASSENGGLGQPQHF

clone size: many
V gene: TRBV6-5
D gene: .
J gene: TRBJ1-6
CDR3 DNA: TGTGCCAGCAGTTACGGGACATACGCTCCCTCACCCCTCCACTTT
CDR3 protein: CASSYGTYAPSPLHF

clone size: .
V gene: TRBV5-8
D gene: TRBD2
J gene: TRBJ2-3
CDR3 DNA: TGTGCCAGCAGCTGGTGGACTAGCGGGGTCGCAGATACGCAGTATTTT
CDR3 protein: CASSWWTSGVADTQYF

clone size: .
V gene: TRBV6-1
D gene: TRBD2
J gene: TRBJ2-1
CDR3 DNA: TGTGCCAGCAGTGAGATAGCGGGGGGACTTAATGAGCAGTTCTTC
CDR3 protein: CASSEIAGGLNEQFF

clone size: .
V gene: TRBV6-1
D gene: .
J gene: TRBJ1-4
CDR3 DNA: TGTGCCAGTTCCCGGGGGGTAGAGCTGTTTTTT
CDR3 protein: CASSRGVELFF

clone size: .
V gene: TRBV7-8
D gene: .
J gene: TRBJ1-5
CDR3 DNA: TGTGCCAGCCTGCCTCGAACCGGGAAGGGCAATCAGCCCCAGCATTTT
CDR3 protein: CASLPRTGKGNQPQHF

clone size: .
V gene: TRBV6-8
D gene: TRBD2
J gene: TRBJ2-3
CDR3 DNA: TGTGCCAGCAGTCACTCTAGCGGGGGCACAGATACGCAGTATTTT
CDR3 protein: CASSHSSGGTDTQYF

clone size: .
V gene: TRBV25-1
D gene: TRBD2
J gene: TRBJ2-3
CDR3 DNA: TGTGCCAGCAACGGCGGGGGGCAAACAGATACGCAGTATTTT
CDR3 protein: CASNGGGQTDTQYF

clone size: many
V gene: TRBV7-9
D gene: .
J gene: TRBJ2-7
CDR3 DNA: TGTGCCAGCAGCGGAGGGGTCCCTAGCTCCTACGAGCAGTACTTC
CDR3 protein: CASSGGVPSSYEQYF

clone size: many
V gene: TRBV12-3/TRBV12-4
D gene: TRBD1
J gene: TRBJ2-5
CDR3 DNA: TGTGCCAGCAGCCTAGGACAGGGGCTGGTTGAGACCCAGTACTTC
CDR3 protein: CASSLGQGLVETQYF